This is a list of T cell receptor beta chains from one sample in a study of Graves' ophthalmopathy and Graves' hyperthyroidism. TCRdb ran MiXCR on the multiplex PCR reads and lists one entry per CDR3 protein. The sample contains 450,000 to 600,000 distinct CDR3 sequences, less than 45% of which appear only once. Sequences were obtained from peripheral blood or thyroid tissue (not recorded which). These receptors were collected from an adult man with Graves' hyperthyroidism. The CDR3 runs from the conserved cysteine through the conserved F or W. Each record gives: CDR3 DNA, CDR3 protein, D gene, J gene, clone size, V gene. A D gene is named only where the DNA matches it firmly. Rows give clone size only sometimes, using once, few, many, or a class for an expanded clone.

CDR3 DNA: TGCAGCGTTGTAGGGGGAGTGGACGAGCAGTACTTC
CDR3 protein: CSVVGGVDEQYF
D gene: NA
J gene: TRBJ2-7
clone size: NA
V gene: TRBV29-1

CDR3 DNA: TGCAGTGCCGTGACTAGCGCGGCCTACGAGCAGTACTTC
CDR3 protein: CSAVTSAAYEQYF
D gene: TRBD2
J gene: TRBJ2-7
clone size: many
V gene: TRBV20-1

CDR3 DNA: TGCACCATCAGCGGACAGGGGTTTGGTTTTGGCTACACCTTC
CDR3 protein: CTISGQGFGFGYTF
D gene: TRBD1
J gene: TRBJ1-2
clone size: many
V gene: TRBV29-1

CDR3 DNA: TGCGCCAGCAGCCCCGGACAGGGCCTGAATGAAAAACTGTTTTTT
CDR3 protein: CASSPGQGLNEKLFF
D gene: TRBD1
J gene: TRBJ1-4
clone size: NA
V gene: TRBV5-1

CDR3 DNA: TGTGCTAGTGGTTTAAAACAGCTCTCTAATGAAAAACTGTTTTTT
CDR3 protein: CASGLKQLSNEKLFF
D gene: NA
J gene: TRBJ1-4
clone size: NA
V gene: TRBV12-5

CDR3 DNA: TGCAGCGTTCTTGGACAGGGGCAGCCCTACGAGCAGTACTTC
CDR3 protein: CSVLGQGQPYEQYF
D gene: TRBD1
J gene: TRBJ2-7
clone size: many
V gene: TRBV29-1

CDR3 DNA: TGCAGCGTTGCGGGACTAGCGGGGGCAAGGAACACCGTGGAGCTGTCTTGG
CDR3 protein: CSVAGLAGARNTVELSW
D gene: TRBD2
J gene: TRBJ2-2
clone size: NA
V gene: TRBV29-1

CDR3 DNA: TGCAGTGCTAGAGACTCGACAGGGGGGAACTATGGCTACACCTTC
CDR3 protein: CSARDSTGGNYGYTF
D gene: TRBD1
J gene: TRBJ1-2
clone size: few
V gene: TRBV20-1

CDR3 DNA: TGTGCCAGCAGCTTAGAAGGGGGCCGACGGATTAATGAAAAACTGTTTTTT
CDR3 protein: CASSLEGGRRINEKLFF
D gene: TRBD1
J gene: TRBJ1-4
clone size: many
V gene: TRBV7-6

CDR3 DNA: TGTGCCAGCAGTTACGGGCATCTGAACACTGAAGCTTTCTTT
CDR3 protein: CASSYGHLNTEAFF
D gene: NA
J gene: TRBJ1-1
clone size: many
V gene: TRBV6-5

CDR3 DNA: TGTGCCAGCAGCTTAGTCGGCGGGACAGAGTTCTACGAGCAGTACTTC
CDR3 protein: CASSLVGGTEFYEQYF
D gene: NA
J gene: TRBJ2-7
clone size: many
V gene: TRBV7-2

CDR3 DNA: TGCGCCAGCAGCCAAGAAGGCCCGTCCACGCACCAAGAGACCCAGTACTTC
CDR3 protein: CASSQEGPSTHQETQYF
D gene: NA
J gene: TRBJ2-5
clone size: many
V gene: TRBV4-1

CDR3 DNA: TGTGCCAGCAGCATGAACCAATTACAAGAGACCCAGTACTTC
CDR3 protein: CASSMNQLQETQYF
D gene: NA
J gene: TRBJ2-5
clone size: few
V gene: TRBV5-6

CDR3 DNA: TGTGCCAGCAGTCCCCCACTACGAACTGGGGCCAACGTCCTGACTTTC
CDR3 protein: CASSPPLRTGANVLTF
D gene: NA
J gene: TRBJ2-6
clone size: many
V gene: TRBV12-3/TRBV12-4

CDR3 DNA: TGCGCCAGCAGCCCCACGGCAGGAGGCGAAAAACTGTTTTTT
CDR3 protein: CASSPTAGGEKLFF
D gene: NA
J gene: TRBJ1-4
clone size: many
V gene: TRBV5-1

CDR3 DNA: TGTGCCATCAGTTACGGACTAGCGGGGGAAGAGACCCAGTACTTC
CDR3 protein: CAISYGLAGEETQYF
D gene: TRBD2
J gene: TRBJ2-5
clone size: once
V gene: TRBV10-3

CDR3 DNA: TGTGCCAGCAGCCCCTGGGGAACTAATGAAAAACTGTTTTTT
CDR3 protein: CASSPWGTNEKLFF
D gene: NA
J gene: TRBJ1-4
clone size: many
V gene: TRBV5-6

CDR3 DNA: TGTGCCAGCAGTAAAGGTTCCACTAGCGGATCCTACGAGCAGTACTTC
CDR3 protein: CASSKGSTSGSYEQYF
D gene: TRBD2
J gene: TRBJ2-7
clone size: many
V gene: TRBV5-8

CDR3 DNA: TGTGCTAGCAGCGCACCGGGACTCCAAGAGACCCAGTACTTC
CDR3 protein: CASSAPGLQETQYF
D gene: NA
J gene: TRBJ2-5
clone size: many
V gene: TRBV7-7

CDR3 DNA: TGTGCCAGCAGTGACCCCAGGGCGTACGATGAGCAGTTCTTC
CDR3 protein: CASSDPRAYDEQFF
D gene: NA
J gene: TRBJ2-1
clone size: NA
V gene: TRBV2

CDR3 DNA: TGTGCCAGCAGCTCGGTGACAGGGGGCATTGGGTCACCCCTCCACTTT
CDR3 protein: CASSSVTGGIGSPLHF
D gene: TRBD1
J gene: TRBJ1-6
clone size: many
V gene: TRBV5-4

CDR3 DNA: TGTGCCAGCAGCTTCCGGACTAGCGCCACCGGGGAGCTGTTTTTT
CDR3 protein: CASSFRTSATGELFF
D gene: TRBD2
J gene: TRBJ2-2
clone size: NA
V gene: TRBV7-9

CDR3 DNA: TGTGCCAGCAGTGCATCAAACGCCGGGGAGCTGTTTTTT
CDR3 protein: CASSASNAGELFF
D gene: NA
J gene: TRBJ2-2
clone size: once
V gene: TRBV10-3

CDR3 DNA: TGTGCCAGCACCCCCGAGACAGGGGGAGGCCAGCCCCAGCATTTT
CDR3 protein: CASTPETGGGQPQHF
D gene: TRBD1
J gene: TRBJ1-5
clone size: NA
V gene: TRBV6-5

CDR3 DNA: TGTGCCAGCAGCCGGTCGAATGAGCAGTTCTTC
CDR3 protein: CASSRSNEQFF
D gene: NA
J gene: TRBJ2-1
clone size: many
V gene: TRBV7-9

CDR3 DNA: TGTGCCAGCAGTGAATACGAACAGGGGGTCGACTATGGCTACACCTTC
CDR3 protein: CASSEYEQGVDYGYTF
D gene: TRBD1
J gene: TRBJ1-2
clone size: many
V gene: TRBV25-1

CDR3 DNA: TGCAGTGCTCCCCCACGACTAGGGGCATATCAAGAGACCCAGTACTTC
CDR3 protein: CSAPPRLGAYQETQYF
D gene: NA
J gene: TRBJ2-5
clone size: many
V gene: TRBV20-1

CDR3 DNA: TGTGCCAGCAGCTTGGGAACTAGCGGGAGGGCCGATGGCTACACCTTC
CDR3 protein: CASSLGTSGRADGYTF
D gene: NA
J gene: TRBJ1-2
clone size: NA
V gene: TRBV7-3

CDR3 DNA: TGCAGCGTTGAAGCGTGGCTTCTAGCGGGCGTTCAAGAGACCCAGTACTTC
CDR3 protein: CSVEAWLLAGVQETQYF
D gene: TRBD2
J gene: TRBJ2-5
clone size: NA
V gene: TRBV29-1

CDR3 DNA: TGTGTCAGCAGCCAAGAGTTTTCGGGCGAGCAGTACTTC
CDR3 protein: CVSSQEFSGEQYF
D gene: NA
J gene: TRBJ2-7
clone size: NA
V gene: TRBV7-9

CDR3 DNA: TGTGCCAGCAGCCCCCCCCGCGGGGAGCTGTTTTTT
CDR3 protein: CASSPPRGELFF
D gene: NA
J gene: TRBJ2-2
clone size: once
V gene: TRBV7-9

CDR3 DNA: TGCAGCTTCGGGGTGAGCTCCTATAATTCACCCCTCCACTTT
CDR3 protein: CSFGVSSYNSPLHF
D gene: NA
J gene: TRBJ1-6
clone size: NA
V gene: TRBV29-1

CDR3 DNA: TGCAGCGTTGAACAGGAGGCCTACGAGCAGTACTTC
CDR3 protein: CSVEQEAYEQYF
D gene: NA
J gene: TRBJ2-7
clone size: NA
V gene: TRBV29-1

CDR3 DNA: TGTGCCACCAGAACGATAGGACAGGGGGTATCGAACACTGAAGCTTTCTTT
CDR3 protein: CATRTIGQGVSNTEAFF
D gene: TRBD1
J gene: TRBJ1-1
clone size: many
V gene: TRBV15

CDR3 DNA: TGTGCCAGCAGCTCAACAGGGTTAGCTAACTATGGCTACACCTTC
CDR3 protein: CASSSTGLANYGYTF
D gene: NA
J gene: TRBJ1-2
clone size: many
V gene: TRBV5-8

CDR3 DNA: TGTGCCAGCTGGGGGGTAGCAGGGGAAGGGGTCGATGAGCAGTTCTTC
CDR3 protein: CASWGVAGEGVDEQFF
D gene: NA
J gene: TRBJ2-1
clone size: NA
V gene: TRBV12-3/TRBV12-4

CDR3 DNA: TGCAGCGTTGGGGGACAGCAAGAGACCCAGTACTTC
CDR3 protein: CSVGGQQETQYF
D gene: TRBD1
J gene: TRBJ2-5
clone size: many
V gene: TRBV29-1

CDR3 DNA: TGCAGTGCTAGAGATAGGCGGCAGAAAACTTTCTTT
CDR3 protein: CSARDRRQKTFF
D gene: NA
J gene: TRBJ1-1
clone size: many
V gene: TRBV20-1

CDR3 DNA: TGTGCCAGCAGCTTAGTTGGGACAGGGGTCTCTGAAGCTTTCTTT
CDR3 protein: CASSLVGTGVSEAFF
D gene: TRBD1
J gene: TRBJ1-1
clone size: many
V gene: TRBV7-9

CDR3 DNA: TGTGCCAGCAGTTCTCGGAACACCGGGGAGCTGTTTTTT
CDR3 protein: CASSSRNTGELFF
D gene: NA
J gene: TRBJ2-2
clone size: many
V gene: TRBV2